Below are 24 T cell receptor beta chains sequenced from a single sample in a study of T cells in Graves' hyperthyroidism and ophthalmopathy. From RNA transcripts, TCR beta CDR3 regions were amplified. The HTBI set primed first-round TCR CDR3 RT-PCR. TCRdb reprocessed the multiplex PCR reads via MiXCR and lists one record per CDR3 protein. Of about 420,000 distinct CDR3 sequences listed, roughly 13% are singletons. The specimen sequenced was blood. The receptors come from a young woman with Graves' hyperthyroidism.

This clonotype has just a few counts. The chain combines TRBV19 with TRBJ2-5; 7 positions match TRBD1. Losses at the gene ends were 9 bases for V and 5 bases for J; bases not matched to a gene: 6. Germline CDR1 is LNHDA and CDR2 is SQIVND (reference sequence). The CDR3 covers 12 residues. CDR3 region: CASSRTGETQYF. In DNA form, the CDR3 reads TGTGCCAGCTCCCGGACAGGCGAGACCCAGTACTTC. The full variable domain, rest sourced from reference TRBV19 and TRBJ2-5, is DGGITQSPKYLFRKEGQNVTLSCEQNLNHDAMYWYRQDPGQGLRLIYYSQIVNDFQKGDIAEGYSVSREKKESFPLTVTSAQKNPTAFYLCASSRTGETQYFGPGTRLLVL.

The sample holds a few counts of this clonotype. The gene calls are TRBV24-1 and TRBJ1-3; D is unclear. Germline V gene lookup returns CDR1 KGHDR and CDR2 SFDVKD. The CDR3 is 9 amino acids. V lost 9 bases to trimming and J lost 8 bases, with 4 bases between them. The CDR3 protein is CATRDTIYF. CDR3 DNA: TGTGCCACCCGCGACACCATATATTTT.

This clonotype was detected ten times or more. The chain carries TRBV4-3 and TRBJ2-1; D might be TRBD2 (7 bases). CDR3 length: 14 amino acids. CDR1 and CDR2 (germline): LGHNA, YSLEER. Trimming cost V 4 bases and J 6 bases, with 13 bases left between them. CDR3 protein: CASSLEGGANEQFF. As DNA, the CDR3 is TGCGCCAGCAGCCTGGAGGGGGGGGCCAATGAGCAGTTCTTC.

This clonotype was counted ten times or more. This rearrangement joins TRBV4-2 to TRBJ1-6, with a possible D match to TRBD1 (6 bases). V dropped 0 bases and J dropped 8 bases, with 8 bases sitting between them. Germline V gene lookup returns CDR1 LGHNA and CDR2 YNFKEQ. The CDR3 extends over 14 amino acids. CDR3: CASSQEAGDSPLHF. The CDR3 nucleotides are TGTGCCAGCAGCCAAGAGGCAGGGGATTCACCCCTCCACTTT.

The chain couples TRBV19 to TRBJ2-1; 16 bases map to TRBD2. CDR3 length equals 18 residues. CDR1 LNHDA and CDR2 SQIVND come from the germline V gene (reference sequence). The V and J ends lost 11 bases and 0 bases, in that order; junction bases with no gene match: 10. The CDR3 region is CAGPHGTSGRVSYNEQFF. In DNA form, the CDR3 reads TGTGCCGGCCCTCATGGGACTAGCGGGAGGGTCTCCTACAATGAGCAGTTCTTC.

This clonotype showed up many times. The chain is built from TRBV28 and TRBJ2-1, with 10 bases matching TRBD2. Looked up from germline, CDR1 is MDHEN and CDR2 is SYDVKM. With 6 bases clipped from V and 9 bases from J, the junction kept 5 bases outside the gene matches. CDR3 size: 13 residues. The CDR3 sequence: CASRGLALGEQFF. CDR3 coding DNA: TGTGCCAGCAGGGGACTAGCGCTGGGTGAGCAGTTCTTC.

This clonotype showed up just a few times. The V and J genes are TRBV29-1 and TRBJ1-1; 8 bases agree with TRBD1. The V and J ends lost 3 bases and 1 base, in that order; junction bases with no gene match: 7. There are 15 residues in the CDR3. Germline V gene sequence: CDR1 SQVTM, CDR2 ANQGSEA. In DNA form, the CDR3 reads TGCAGCGTTGATGGGGGGACAGGTCAGAACACTGAAGCTTTCTTT. Protein product: CSVDGGTGQNTEAFF.

The gene calls are TRBV9 and TRBJ1-1; no reliable D call. Trimming pared 0 bases from V and 2 bases from J, leaving 11 bases between. The CDR3 loop spans 15 amino acids. Germline CDR1 is SGDLS and CDR2 is YYNGEE. CDR3 residues: CASSVEGAFNTEAFF. The CDR3 DNA reads TGTGCCAGCAGCGTAGAGGGAGCTTTTAACACTGAAGCTTTCTTT.

This clonotype showed up many times. As DNA, the CDR3 is TGTGCCAGCAGGCCGAAGCGGGCAGGGGGCCACAATGAGCAGTTCTTC. This translates into CASRPKRAGGHNEQFF. V usage is TRBV28 and J usage is TRBJ2-1; 8 positions agree with TRBD1. V lost 6 bases to trimming and J lost 5 bases; unmatched junction nucleotides: 12. The length of the CDR3 is 16 residues. Germline lookup yields CDR1 MDHEN and CDR2 SYDVKM.

The rearrangement uses TRBV7-9 and TRBJ1-3; 7 positions match TRBD1. This CDR3 is 15 amino acids long. CDR1 and CDR2 (germline): SEHNR, FQNEAQ (reference sequence). V lost 7 bases and J lost 2; bases outside the gene matches: 8. The CDR3 DNA reads TGTGCCAGCACCTCAACAGGGGCGGCTGGAAACACCATATATTTT. This sequence encodes CASTSTGAAGNTIYF.

This clonotype has only a few counts. V is TRBV6-5 and J is TRBJ1-4, with unresolved D. Germline assignment: CDR1 MNHEY and CDR2 SVGAGI. CDR3 size: 15 residues. With 3 bases removed from V and 4 bases from J, the gap between germline ends came to 12 bases. CDR3 DNA sequence: TGTGCCAGCAGTTATAGTTCGCCTGTTAATGAAAAACTGTTTTTT. Translated, it gives CASSYSSPVNEKLFF.

This clonotype has at least ten counts. The gene calls are TRBV12-3 or TRBV12-4 and TRBJ1-4; D unresolved. The CDR3 has 12 amino acids. Trimming took off 2 bases at V and 5 bases at J, with 3 bases between the two ends. The CDR3 region has the DNA TGTGCCAGCAGTTTACAGAATGAAAAACTGTTTTTT. Translating gives CASSLQNEKLFF.

The CDR3 DNA follows: TGTGCCAGCAGTTACCTTGAAAAACTGTTTTTT. Protein sequence: CASSYLEKLFF. V gene TRBV6-2 or TRBV6-3 combines with J gene TRBJ1-4, with D hard to call. V was trimmed by 2 bases and J by 7 bases, leaving 2 bases between them. This CDR3 is 11 amino acids long. The germline V gene has CDR1 MNHEY and CDR2 SVGEGT.

V is TRBV5-6 and J is TRBJ2-4; TRBD1 matches 10 bases. Germline V gene data show CDR1 as SGHDT and CDR2 as YYEEEE. V lost 0 bases and J lost 8; bases outside the gene matches: 2. This CDR3 region has 14 residues. CDR3 nucleotides: TGTGCCAGCAGCTTGGGACAGGGGGCAGACATTCAGTACTTC. It is translated as CASSLGQGADIQYF.

The genes are TRBV19 and TRBJ2-1, with D possibly being TRBD2 (9 bases). The germline V gene has CDR1 LNHDA and CDR2 SQIVND (reference sequence). The CDR3 length is 20 residues. Trimming stripped 2 bases from V and 3 bases from J, with 26 bases between. In DNA form, the CDR3 reads TGTGCCAGTAGTATAAAGCTGGCTAGCGGGACCAGGGGGCTCTACAATGAGCAGTTCTTC. Translating gives CASSIKLASGTRGLYNEQFF.

The chain joins TRBV20-1 to TRBJ2-7; D is perhaps TRBD1 (6 bases). Looked up from germline, CDR1 is DFQATT and CDR2 is SNEGSKA (reference sequence). V lost 7 bases and J lost 4, with 14 bases in between. CDR3 length: 12 amino acids. The CDR3 loop is CSGTLDSYEQYF. The CDR3 DNA reads as TGCAGTGGAACGTTGGACAGTTACGAGCAGTACTTC.

This clonotype was observed many times. This chain uses TRBV24-1 with TRBJ2-5, with TRBD2 identical over 9 bases. The CDR3 has 17 residues. J lost 5 bases, V lost 4 bases, and 13 bases had no gene match. Germline V CDR1 and CDR2: KGHDR, SFDVKD. CDR3 loop: CATSDPDAGTSRETQYF. The CDR3, as DNA: TGTGCCACCAGTGACCCTGACGCTGGGACTAGCCGGGAGACCCAGTACTTC.

V gene TRBV6-1 combines with J gene TRBJ2-7; 8 bases are shared with TRBD1. V gave up 5 bases and J gave up 6 bases; unmatched junction bases: 12. The CDR3 covers 15 residues. Germline V gives CDR1 MNHNS, CDR2 SASEGT. CDR3 coding DNA: TGTGCCAGCAGTTATTACCCTGGCAGGGGGCTCGAGCAGTACTTC. Amino acids: CASSYYPGRGLEQYF.

This clonotype was counted at least ten times. The genes are TRBV12-3 or TRBV12-4 and TRBJ2-7, with D perhaps matching TRBD1 (6 bases). Deletions cut 5 bases from V and 0 bases from J, with 17 bases between. The CDR3 contains 16 residues. CDR3 loop: CASSPPGHRSSYEQYF. DNA of the CDR3: TGTGCCAGCAGTCCGCCGGGACACCGTTCCTCCTACGAGCAGTACTTC.

Only a few counts were recorded for this clonotype. A much bigger clone sits one base away, suggesting this may be a read error. V is TRBV4-2 and J is TRBJ2-1, with TRBD2 identical over 10 bases. The DNA end favors TRBJ2-7, so the J call may be wrong. Germline values: CDR1 LGHNA, CDR2 YNFKEQ. The CDR3 has 15 amino acids. The CDR3 sequence: CASSLSGRADNEQYF. The CDR3 DNA reads TGTGCCAGCAGCCTAAGCGGGAGGGCGGACAATGAGCAGTACTTC.

There are many counts of this clonotype. The CDR3 region has the DNA TGCAGTGCTAGAGCATCCCGCGGTACAGCAAGCTATGGCTACACCTTC. Translating it yields CSARASRGTASYGYTF. This chain links TRBV20-1 with TRBJ1-2; D is unclear. This CDR3 has 16 amino acids. Germline V gene sequence: CDR1 DFQATT, CDR2 SNEGSKA (reference sequence). V lost 1 base to trimming and J lost 4 bases, with 19 bases between them.

This clonotype occurred many times. The gene calls are TRBV7-9 and TRBJ1-1; 10 bases map to TRBD1. V lost 4 bases and J lost 10; bases outside the gene matches: 12. This CDR3 is 15 amino acids long. Germline CDR1 reads SEHNR; CDR2 reads FQNEAQ (reference sequence). This chain's CDR3 is CASSYDRDRGLRAFF. In nucleotides, the CDR3 is TGTGCCAGCAGCTATGACCGGGACAGGGGACTTCGAGCTTTCTTT.

This chain connects TRBV5-1 to TRBJ2-3; 9 bases are shared with TRBD1. Germline trimming cut 4 bases from V and 1 base from J; bases unmatched to any gene: 7. Germline values: CDR1 SGHRS, CDR2 YFSETQ. CDR3 length: 16 amino acids. CDR3 coding DNA: TGCGCCAGCAGCCTGGAGGGACAGGGACGCACAGATACGCAGTATTTT. Amino acid sequence: CASSLEGQGRTDTQYF.

This clonotype was seen many times. The chain employs TRBV28 and TRBJ2-5; the D gene is possibly TRBD1 (6 bases). The CDR3 is made up of 16 amino acids. Trimming removed 3 bases from V and 4 bases from J, with 18 bases in between. Germline V gene sequence: CDR1 MDHEN, CDR2 SYDVKM. The CDR3 here is CASSLWQGVRGETQYF. Written as DNA, the CDR3 is TGTGCCAGCAGTTTGTGGCAGGGAGTCAGGGGAGAGACCCAGTACTTC.